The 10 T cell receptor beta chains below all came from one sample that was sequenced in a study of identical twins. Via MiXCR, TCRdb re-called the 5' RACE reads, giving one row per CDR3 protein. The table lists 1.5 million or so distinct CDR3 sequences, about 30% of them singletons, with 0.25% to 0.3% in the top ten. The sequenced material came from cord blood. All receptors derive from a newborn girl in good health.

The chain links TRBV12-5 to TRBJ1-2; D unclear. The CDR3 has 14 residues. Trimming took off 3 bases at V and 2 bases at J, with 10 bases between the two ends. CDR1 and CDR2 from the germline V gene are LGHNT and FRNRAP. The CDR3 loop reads CASGFLGSNYGYTF. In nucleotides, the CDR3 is TGTGCTAGTGGTTTTCTGGGCTCCAACTATGGCTACACCTTC. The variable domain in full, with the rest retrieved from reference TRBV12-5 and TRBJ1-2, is DARVTQTPRHKVTEMGQEVTMRCQPILGHNTVFWYRQTMMQGLELLAYFRNRAPLDDSGMPKDRFSAEMPDATLATLKIQPSEPRDSAVYFCASGFLGSNYGYTFGSGTRLTVV.

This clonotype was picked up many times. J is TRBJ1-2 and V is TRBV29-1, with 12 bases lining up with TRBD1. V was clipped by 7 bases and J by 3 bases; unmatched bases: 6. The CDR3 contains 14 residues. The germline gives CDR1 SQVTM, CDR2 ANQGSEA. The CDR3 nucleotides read TGCAGCGCTAAGGGGACAGGGGGCGACTATGGCTACACCTTC. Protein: CSAKGTGGDYGYTF.

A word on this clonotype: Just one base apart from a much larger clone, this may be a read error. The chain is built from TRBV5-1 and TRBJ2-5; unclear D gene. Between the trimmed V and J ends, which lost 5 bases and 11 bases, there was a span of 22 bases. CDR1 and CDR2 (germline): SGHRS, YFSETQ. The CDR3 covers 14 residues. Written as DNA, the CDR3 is TGCGCCAGCAGATCGTCTAGAGGCTACAATGAGCAGTACTTC. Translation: CASRSSRGYNEQYF.

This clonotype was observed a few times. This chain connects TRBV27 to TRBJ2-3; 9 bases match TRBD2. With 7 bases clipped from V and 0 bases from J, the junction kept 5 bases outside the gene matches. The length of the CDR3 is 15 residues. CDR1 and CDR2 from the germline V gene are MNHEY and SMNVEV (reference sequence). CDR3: CASTPSGASTDTQYF. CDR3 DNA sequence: TGTGCCAGCACCCCTAGCGGGGCCAGCACAGATACGCAGTATTTT.

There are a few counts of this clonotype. The CDR3 nucleotides read TGTGCCAGCAGCCCATATAACGACAGGGTCGTAATAGATACGCAGTATTTT. It codes for CASSPYNDRVVIDTQYF. V is TRBV27 and J is TRBJ2-3, with 7 bases fitting TRBD1. V shed 6 bases and J 5 bases; nucleotides not matched to a gene: 17. This CDR3 region has 17 residues. Germline CDR1 MNHEY, CDR2 SMNVEV (reference sequence).

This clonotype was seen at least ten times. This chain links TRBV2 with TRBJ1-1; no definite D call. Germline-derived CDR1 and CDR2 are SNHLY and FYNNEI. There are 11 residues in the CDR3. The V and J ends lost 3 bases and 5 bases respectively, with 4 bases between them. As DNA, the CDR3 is TGTGCCAGCAGTGAGGGGACTGAAGCTTTCTTT. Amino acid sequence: CASSEGTEAFF.

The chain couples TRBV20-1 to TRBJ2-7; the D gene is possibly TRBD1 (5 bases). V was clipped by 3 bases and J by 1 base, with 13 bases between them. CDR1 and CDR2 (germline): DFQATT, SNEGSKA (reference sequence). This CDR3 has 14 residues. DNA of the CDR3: TGCAGTGCTAGTCTAAGGGGCAGGTCCTACGAGCAGTACTTC. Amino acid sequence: CSASLRGRSYEQYF.

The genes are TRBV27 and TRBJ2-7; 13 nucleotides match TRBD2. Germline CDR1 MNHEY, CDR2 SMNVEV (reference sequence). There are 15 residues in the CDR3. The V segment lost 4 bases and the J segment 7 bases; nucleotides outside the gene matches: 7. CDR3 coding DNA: TGTGCCAGCAGTTCTTGGACTAGCGGGAGAAATGAGCAGTACTTC. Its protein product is CASSSWTSGRNEQYF.

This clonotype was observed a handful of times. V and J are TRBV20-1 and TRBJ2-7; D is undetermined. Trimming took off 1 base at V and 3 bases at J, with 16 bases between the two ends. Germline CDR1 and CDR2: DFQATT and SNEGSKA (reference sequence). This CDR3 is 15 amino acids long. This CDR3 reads CSARVLSLQDYEQYF. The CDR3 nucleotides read TGCAGTGCTAGAGTTCTTTCGCTTCAGGACTACGAGCAGTACTTC.

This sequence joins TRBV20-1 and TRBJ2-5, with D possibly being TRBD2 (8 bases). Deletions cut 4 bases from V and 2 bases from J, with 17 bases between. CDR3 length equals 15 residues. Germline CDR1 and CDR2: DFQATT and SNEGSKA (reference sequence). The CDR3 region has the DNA TGCAGTGCTAACAGGGGTAGCGGGAAACAAGAGACCCAGTACTTC. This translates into CSANRGSGKQETQYF.